Below are 5 T cell receptor beta chains sequenced from a single sample in a study of cytomegalovirus exposure and HLA in healthy donors. PCR employed 60 Vbeta and 13 Jbeta primers. Libraries were prepared by immunoSEQ multiplex PCR; TCRdb keeps only in-frame clonotypes and omits some of them. The sample shows 160,000 or so clones, roughly 80% of them seen only once. Input material: PBMCs. The receptors were sampled from a man in his forties or fifties in good health and CMV-seropositive.

The V call is TRBV4-3, the J call TRBJ2-7, with 10 bases identical to TRBD1. Germline V CDR1 and CDR2: LGHNA, YSLEER. The trim removed 0 bases at V and 4 bases at J, leaving 12 bases unmatched. The CDR3 is made up of 18 amino acids. CDR3 sequence reads: CASSQDEIRQGAGYEQYF. The CDR3 DNA reads as TGCGCCAGCAGCCAAGATGAGATCAGACAGGGGGCTGGATACGAGCAGTACTTC.

CDR3 region: CASSLGHGSGNTIYF. The CDR3 DNA sequence: TGTGCCAGCAGCTTAGGACACGGCTCTGGAAACACCATATATTTT. The V gene is TRBV11-2, the J gene TRBJ1-3, with unresolved D. The CDR3 runs 15 residues. CDR1 is SGHAT, CDR2 FQNNGV, per germline. Trimming cost V 1 base and J 0 bases, with 7 bases left between them.

V usage is TRBV7-2 and J usage is TRBJ2-7, with TRBD2 matching over 13 bases. V shed 3 bases, J shed 7 bases, and the junction held 0 bases outside the gene matches. This CDR3 has 13 residues. The V gene's germline CDR1 is SGHTA and CDR2 FQGNSA. CDR3 region: CASSLGLAGEQYF. The CDR3 DNA reads TGTGCCAGCAGCTTGGGACTAGCGGGGGAGCAGTACTTC.

The chain recombines TRBV28 with TRBJ2-7; tentatively, D is TRBD2 (6 bases). The CDR3 contains 15 residues. Germline V gene sequence: CDR1 MDHEN, CDR2 SYDVKM. Trimming stripped 6 bases from V and 2 bases from J, with 17 bases between. CDR3 in DNA: TGTGCCAGCAGGGAGGGGCTAGCCACCCCCTACGAGCAGTACTTC. This codes for CASREGLATPYEQYF.

J is TRBJ1-5 and V is TRBV28, with unresolved D. Germline CDR1 reads MDHEN; CDR2 reads SYDVKM. This CDR3 spans 14 amino acids. V was trimmed by 8 bases and J by 1 base, leaving 12 bases between them. CDR3 protein: CASSRGGSNQPQHF. CDR3 sequence (DNA): TGTGCCAGCTCCCGAGGTGGGAGCAATCAGCCCCAGCATTTT. Full variable domain (remainder filled in from reference TRBV28 and TRBJ1-5): DVKVTQSSRYLVKRTGEKVFLECVQDMDHENMFWYRQDPGLGLRLIYFSYDVKMKEKGDIPEGYSVSREKKERFSLILESASTNQTSMYLCASSRGGSNQPQHFGDGTRLSIL.